This T cell receptor beta chain was captured by sequencing in a study of CD8 T cells in cerebrospinal fluid in Alzheimer's disease (TCRdb year 2020). Regarding the research as a whole: The study used two single-cell methods, plate-based nested PCR sequencing and droplet-based sequencing, to evaluate clonal expansion of CSF T cells. Whether clonally expanded T cells were present in cerebrospinal fluid from healthy elderly individuals and from patients with neurodegenerative disease was tested. CSF gene-expression analysis, which included Parkinson's disease patients, covered 20 to 30 samples in total. In the droplet-based CSF analysis comparing patients with controls, roughly 10 healthy controls (fewer than 11,000 cells) and roughly 10 patients with MCI or Alzheimer's disease (roughly 10,000 cells) were included. Findings and caveats that apply to the study as a whole: Only samples with detectable clones (about 11 healthy, 5 MCI, 5 AD, 6 PD) were included in the overall clonality comparison. When the data were pooled, most of the 6 Alzheimer's patients but only 1 of 10 healthy subjects had a highly expanded clone, defined as one making up at least 3% of TCRs. It was cautioned by the authors that a causal link between EBV and Alzheimer's disease is not established by the detection of EBV-specific TCRs in CSF. The EBV-specific clones were neither the most highly expanded clones nor enriched among patients. Compared with controls, patients with MCI or Alzheimer's disease had a higher percentage of their CSF TCRs made up by the single largest clone.

The CDR3 holds 16 amino acids from the cysteine to the phenylalanine. No DNA accompanies this entry. In the germline V gene, CDR1 corresponds to SNHLY and CDR2 to FYNNEI. Parkinson's disease patients were included as a neurodegenerative disease comparison group, since antigen-specific T cells had previously been reported in Parkinson's disease blood. Acute infectious disease was absent in all participants, and all participants were in good physical condition. Neurodegeneration in patients was confirmed with biomarkers including neurofilament, amyloid-beta and tau. For droplet-based sequencing, live CSF cells were sorted with a live/dead marker. To pellet immune cells, CSF obtained by lumbar puncture was centrifuged at 300g. CSF samples were inspected for red blood cells, and any blood-contaminated sample was excluded. CSF cells were cryopreserved in freezing medium, frozen overnight at -80 degrees C, and subsequently stored in liquid nitrogen. Before analysis, CSF samples were kept in storage for less than seven months.

Library construction relied on 10x single-cell sequencing. Profiling of CSF cells was done with 10X Genomics single-cell V(D)J and 5' gene-expression libraries. An Illumina NextSeq550 was used to sequence the CSF single-cell TCR libraries. As for the authors' bioinformatics: V(D)J reads were aligned to the vdj-GRCh38 alts ensemble 2.0.0 reference and processed with the Cell Ranger vdj pipeline. A clonotype was defined as a group of cell barcodes sharing the same set of productive CDR3 nucleotide sequences. To link clonality with transcriptional profiles, clonotype information was added to the Seurat v3.0 gene-expression metadata. CSF cells with more than 1,800 genes, more than 7,500 UMIs or more than 10% mitochondrial reads were excluded. To identify TCRs with known antigen specificity, CDR3-beta sequences were compared against VDJdb. Clone sharing was examined by network analysis using the R package qgraph, in which only TCRs with complete alpha and beta chains were included. TCRdb reprocessed the reads; each CDR3 protein sequence makes one entry, and DNA is unavailable. In this record, the V and J calls reflect TCRdb's handling and not the investigators' own analysis. The sample table gives 650 to 950 distinct CDR3 sequences. Of the sample, roughly 16% falls within the top ten clones.

For this clonotype: The specificity of this receptor is unknown.

Sequences were obtained from cerebrospinal fluid. The sequence links TRBV2 to TRBJ1-2; TCRdb lists TRBD1, though no DNA is available to test this call. This receptor was identified in a human donor with Parkinson's disease. Here the CDR3 is given as CASSEPATESNYGYTF.